The clone carrying this T cell receptor (beta chain) is judged medium-sized (0.01 to 0.1%). Its antigen remains unidentified. These data come from a study of circulating CD8 cells and anti-PD-1 response in melanoma. Overall study: Of 13 patients, seven got anti-PD-1 first and six had prior therapy.

From live CD3+CD8+TCRalphabeta+ cells, four PD-1 and/or TIGIT subsets were sorted. The study, taken as a whole, reports: Tumor reactivity was tested by peptide assays on expanded sorted subsets. Previously treated and treatment-naive patients were pooled together. Published repertoire comparisons used only baseline and M1 samples from a small cohort with few responders.

The QIAseq Immune Repertoire TCR panel built the libraries from approximately 16 ng of total RNA. TCRdb re-called the reads with MiXCR, one entry per CDR3 protein. The table has 1,000 to 1,200 distinct CDR3 sequences, just over 9.5% seen once. Germline CDR1 is SQVTM and CDR2 is ANQGSEA. This CDR3 spans 13 amino acids. V lost 4 bases to trimming and J lost 1 base; unmatched junction nucleotides: 0. This clonotype was obtained from a human donor with melanoma. Here the sequenced sample was CD8+ T cells from PBMCs, taken at baseline or after one month of anti-PD-1 therapy (not recorded which). The chain joins TRBV29-1 to TRBJ2-2; 7 nucleotides match TRBD1. The CDR3 nucleotides read TGCAGCGTTGGACAGGGGAACACCGGGGAGCTGTTTTTT. Translating it yields CSVGQGNTGELFF.